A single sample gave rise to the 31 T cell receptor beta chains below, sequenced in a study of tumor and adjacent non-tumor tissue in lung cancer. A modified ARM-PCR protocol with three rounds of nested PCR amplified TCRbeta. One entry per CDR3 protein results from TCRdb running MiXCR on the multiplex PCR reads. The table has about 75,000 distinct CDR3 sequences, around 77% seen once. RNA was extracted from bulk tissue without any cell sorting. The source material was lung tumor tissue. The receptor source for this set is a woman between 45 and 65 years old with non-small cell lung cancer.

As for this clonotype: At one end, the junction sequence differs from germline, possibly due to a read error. This CDR3 reads CAISESWDSGYNEHFF. The CDR3 DNA sequence: TGTGCCATTAGTGAGTCTTGGGACTCCGGCTACAATGAGCACTTCTTC. The V and J genes are TRBV10-3 and TRBJ2-1, with D tentatively TRBD2 (6 bases). In germline, CDR1 is ENHRY, CDR2 SYGVKD. This CDR3 has 16 amino acids.

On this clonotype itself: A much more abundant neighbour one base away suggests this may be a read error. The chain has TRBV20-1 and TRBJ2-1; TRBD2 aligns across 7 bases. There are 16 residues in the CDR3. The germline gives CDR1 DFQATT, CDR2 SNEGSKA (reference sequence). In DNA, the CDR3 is TGCAGGGCTGGACGATTCGGGAGGTTGGGCCACAATGAGCAGTTCTTC. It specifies CRAGRFGRLGHNEQFF.

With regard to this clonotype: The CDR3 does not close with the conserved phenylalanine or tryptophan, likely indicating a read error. This CDR3 is CSVARSGEQYL. The CDR3 DNA follows: TGCAGCGTCGCGAGGTCGGGCGAGCAGTACCTG. The chain combines TRBV29-1 with TRBJ2-7; no definite D call. The germline gives CDR1 SQVTM, CDR2 ANQGSEA. V was shortened by 6 bases and J by 6 bases, with 12 bases between the two germline ends. The CDR3 loop spans 11 amino acids.

This chain's CDR3 is CASSWRMDGETQYF. The CDR3 nucleotides are TGTGCCAGCAGTTGGAGGATGGATGGGGAAACCCAGTACTTC. The chain has TRBV12-3 or TRBV12-4 and TRBJ2-5; perhaps TRBD2 as D (5 bases). Trimming removed 4 bases from V and 8 bases from J, with 17 bases in between. The CDR3 extends over 14 amino acids.

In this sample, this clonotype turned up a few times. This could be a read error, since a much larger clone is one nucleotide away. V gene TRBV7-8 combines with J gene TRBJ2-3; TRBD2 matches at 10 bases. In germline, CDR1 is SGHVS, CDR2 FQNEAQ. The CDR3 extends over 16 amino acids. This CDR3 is CASGLGSSGSTDTQYF. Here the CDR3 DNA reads TGTGCCAGCGGCTTAGGTTCTAGCGGGAGTACAGATACGCAGTATTTT. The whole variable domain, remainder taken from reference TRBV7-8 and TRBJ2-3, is GAGVSQSPRYKVAKRGQDVALRCDPISGHVSLFWYQQALGQGPEFLTYFQNEAQLDKSGLPSDRFFAERPEGSVSTLKIQRTQQEDSAVYLCASGLGSSGSTDTQYFGPGTRLTVL.

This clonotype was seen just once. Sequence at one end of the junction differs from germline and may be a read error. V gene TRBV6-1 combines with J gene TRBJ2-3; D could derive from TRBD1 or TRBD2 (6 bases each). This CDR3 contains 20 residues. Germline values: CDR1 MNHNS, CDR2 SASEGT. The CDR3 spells CTSLLRGQGSMGLSPDTQYF. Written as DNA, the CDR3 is TGTACCAGCTTACTGAGGGGACAAGGGTCTATGGGACTCAGTCCAGATACGCAGTATTTT.

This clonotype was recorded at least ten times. The CDR3 region has the DNA TGTGCCAGCAGTACCCCGGTTAGCAATCAGCCCCAGCATTTT. Translated, it gives CASSTPVSNQPQHF. The chain has TRBV25-1 and TRBJ1-5; D is ambiguous. This CDR3 comprises 14 residues. The germline V gene encodes CDR1 MGHDK and CDR2 SYGVNS. Trimming pared 5 bases from V and 0 bases from J, leaving 8 bases between.

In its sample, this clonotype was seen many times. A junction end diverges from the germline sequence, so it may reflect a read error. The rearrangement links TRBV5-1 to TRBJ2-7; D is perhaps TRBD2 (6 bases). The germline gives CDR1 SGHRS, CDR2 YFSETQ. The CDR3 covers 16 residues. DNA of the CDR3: TGCGCCAGCAGCCGGGAAGGCGGGACCTCCTCCAACGAGCAGTACTTC. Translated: CASSREGGTSSNEQYF.

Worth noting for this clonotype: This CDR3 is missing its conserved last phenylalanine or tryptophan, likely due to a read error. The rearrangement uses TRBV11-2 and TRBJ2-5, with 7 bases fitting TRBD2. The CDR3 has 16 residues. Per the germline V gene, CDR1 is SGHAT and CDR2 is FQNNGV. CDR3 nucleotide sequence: TGTGCCAACAGCTTACAAGCGGGAACCGCCGGTGAGACCCAGTACTCC. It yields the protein CANSLQAGTAGETQYS.

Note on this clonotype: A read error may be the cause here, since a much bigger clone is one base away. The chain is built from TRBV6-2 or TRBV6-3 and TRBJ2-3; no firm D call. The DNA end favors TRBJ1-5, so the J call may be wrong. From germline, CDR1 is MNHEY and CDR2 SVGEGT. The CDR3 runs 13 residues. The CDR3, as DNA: TGTGCCAGCAGTTCAATATACACAGATACGCAGCATTTT. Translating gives CASSSIYTDTQHF.

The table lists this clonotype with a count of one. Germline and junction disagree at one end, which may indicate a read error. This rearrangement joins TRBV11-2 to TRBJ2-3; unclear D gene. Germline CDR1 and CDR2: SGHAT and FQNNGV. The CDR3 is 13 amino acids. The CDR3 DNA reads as TGTGCCAGCAGCTTAGATCGGTCAGATACGCAATGTTTT. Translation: CASSLDRSDTQCF.

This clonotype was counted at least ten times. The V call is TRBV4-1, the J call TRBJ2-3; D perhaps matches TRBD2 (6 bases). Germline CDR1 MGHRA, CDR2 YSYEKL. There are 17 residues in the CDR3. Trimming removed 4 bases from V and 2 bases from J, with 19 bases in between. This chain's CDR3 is CASSPGPLAALTDTQYF. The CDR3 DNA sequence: TGCGCCAGCAGCCCCGGCCCCTTAGCGGCTCTCACAGATACGCAGTATTTT.

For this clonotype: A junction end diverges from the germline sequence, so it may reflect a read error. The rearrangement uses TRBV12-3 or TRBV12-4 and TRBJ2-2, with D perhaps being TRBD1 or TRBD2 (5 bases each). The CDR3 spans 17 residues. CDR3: CASSGLSGALGTGELFF. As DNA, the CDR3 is TGTGCCAGCAGCGGGCTCAGCGGAGCTCTGGGGACCGGGGAGCTGTTCTTT.

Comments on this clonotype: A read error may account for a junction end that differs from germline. The CDR3 sequence: CSVRVSSEETHYF. The DNA for the CDR3 is TGCAGCGTCAGGGTGAGTTCGGAAGAGACCCACTACTTC. This rearrangement joins TRBV29-1 to TRBJ2-5; D possibly corresponds to TRBD1 (5 bases). The CDR3 has 13 amino acids. The germline V gene encodes CDR1 SQVTM and CDR2 ANQGSEA.

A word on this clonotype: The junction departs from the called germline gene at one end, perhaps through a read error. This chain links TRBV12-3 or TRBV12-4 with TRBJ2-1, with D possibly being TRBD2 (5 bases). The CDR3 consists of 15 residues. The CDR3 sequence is CARSLVLVTYNEQFF. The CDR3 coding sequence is TGTGCCAGAAGTTTGGTACTAGTGACCTACAATGAGCAGTTCTTC.

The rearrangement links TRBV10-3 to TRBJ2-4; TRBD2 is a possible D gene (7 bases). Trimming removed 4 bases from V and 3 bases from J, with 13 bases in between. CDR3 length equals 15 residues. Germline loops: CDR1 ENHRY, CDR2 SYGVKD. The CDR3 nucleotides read TGTGCCATCAGTGTGGGGGGGCTAGTCAAAAACATTCAGTACTTC. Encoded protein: CAISVGGLVKNIQYF.

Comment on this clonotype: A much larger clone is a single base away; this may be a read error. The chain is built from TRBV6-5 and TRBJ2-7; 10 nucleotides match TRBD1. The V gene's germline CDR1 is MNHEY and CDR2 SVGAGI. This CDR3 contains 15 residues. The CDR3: CVSTPSRGQGYEQYF. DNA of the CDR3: TGTGTCAGCACCCCCAGTCGGGGACAGGGGTACGAGCAGTACTTC.

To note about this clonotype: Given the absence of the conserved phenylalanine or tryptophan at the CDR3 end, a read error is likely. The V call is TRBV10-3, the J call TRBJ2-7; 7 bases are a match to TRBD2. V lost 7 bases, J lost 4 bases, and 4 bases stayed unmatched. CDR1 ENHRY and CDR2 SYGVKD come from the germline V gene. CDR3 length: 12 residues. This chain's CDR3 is CAIMAGEYEQYS. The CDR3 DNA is TGTGCCATCATGGCGGGGGAATACGAGCAGTACTCC.

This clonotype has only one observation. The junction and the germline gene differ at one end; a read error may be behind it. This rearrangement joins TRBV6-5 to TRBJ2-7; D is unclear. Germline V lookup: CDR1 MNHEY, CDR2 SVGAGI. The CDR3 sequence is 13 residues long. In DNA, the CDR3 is TGTGCCAGCAGCCTACTGAATTCCTACGAGCAGAACTTC. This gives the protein CASSLLNSYEQNF.

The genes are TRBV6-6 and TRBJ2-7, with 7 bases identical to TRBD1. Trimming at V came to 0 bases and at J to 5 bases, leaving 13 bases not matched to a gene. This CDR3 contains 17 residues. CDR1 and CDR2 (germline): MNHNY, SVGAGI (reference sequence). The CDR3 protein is CASSYSTGTERRDEQYF. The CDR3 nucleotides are TGTGCCAGCAGTTACTCCACCGGGACAGAGAGAAGGGACGAGCAGTACTTC.

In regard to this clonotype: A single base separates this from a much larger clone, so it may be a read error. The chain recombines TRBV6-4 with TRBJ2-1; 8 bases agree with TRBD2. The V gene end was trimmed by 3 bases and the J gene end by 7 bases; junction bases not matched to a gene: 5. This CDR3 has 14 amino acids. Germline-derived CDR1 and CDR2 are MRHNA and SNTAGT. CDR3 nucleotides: TGTGCCAGCAGTGAGGGGGTAGCGGGGAATGAGCAGTTCTTC. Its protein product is CASSEGVAGNEQFF.

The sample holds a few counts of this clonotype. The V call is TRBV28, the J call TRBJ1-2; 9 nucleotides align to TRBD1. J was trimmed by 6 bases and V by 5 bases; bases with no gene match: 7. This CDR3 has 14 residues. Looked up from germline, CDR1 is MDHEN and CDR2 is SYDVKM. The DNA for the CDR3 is TGTGCCAGCAGTACTACAGGGGGCGCCCATGGCTACACCTTC. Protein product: CASSTTGGAHGYTF.

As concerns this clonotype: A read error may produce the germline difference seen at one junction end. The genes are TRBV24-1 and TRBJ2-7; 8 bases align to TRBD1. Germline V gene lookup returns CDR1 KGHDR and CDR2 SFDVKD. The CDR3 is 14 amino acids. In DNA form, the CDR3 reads TGCGCCACCGCCGCGGTGACAGGGGACGGCGAGCACTACTTC. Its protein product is CATAAVTGDGEHYF.

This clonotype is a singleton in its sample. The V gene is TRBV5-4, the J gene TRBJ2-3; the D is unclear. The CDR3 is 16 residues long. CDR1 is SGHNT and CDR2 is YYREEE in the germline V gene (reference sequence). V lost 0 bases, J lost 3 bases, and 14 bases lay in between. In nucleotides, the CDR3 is TGTGCCAGCAGCTTGGGAGAGGTTTCCCGTACAGATACGCAGTATTTT. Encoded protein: CASSLGEVSRTDTQYF.

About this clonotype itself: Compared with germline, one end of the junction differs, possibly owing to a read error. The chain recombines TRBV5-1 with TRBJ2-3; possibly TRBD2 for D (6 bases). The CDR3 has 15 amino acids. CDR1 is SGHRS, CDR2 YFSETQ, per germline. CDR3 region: CASSFRTTRTDTHYF. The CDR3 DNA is TGCGCGAGCAGTTTTAGGACTACCCGCACAGATACGCACTATTTT.

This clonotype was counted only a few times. The CDR3 spells CSVAGTFVSNSYEQYF. CDR3 nucleotides: TGCAGCGTTGCTGGAACGTTTGTCTCCAATTCCTACGAGCAGTACTTC. The chain joins TRBV29-1 to TRBJ2-7; D is ambiguous. The V end lost 4 bases, the J end lost 1 base, and 20 bases lay between the germline ends. There are 16 residues in the CDR3. CDR1 and CDR2 (germline): SQVTM, ANQGSEA.

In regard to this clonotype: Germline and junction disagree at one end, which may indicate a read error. CDR3 bases: TGTTCCAGCAGCACTGGGACAGGGCGTACCTACGAGCAGTACTTC. Translating it yields CSSSTGTGRTYEQYF. V usage is TRBV11-2 and J usage is TRBJ2-7; 9 positions agree with TRBD1. CDR3 length: 15 amino acids. CDR1 and CDR2 from the germline V gene are SGHAT and FQNNGV.

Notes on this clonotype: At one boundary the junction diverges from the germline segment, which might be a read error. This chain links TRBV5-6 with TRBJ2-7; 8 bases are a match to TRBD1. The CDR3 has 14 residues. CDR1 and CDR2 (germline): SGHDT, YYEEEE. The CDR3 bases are TGTACCAGTAGCTTTGGGACAGGAGTCTACGAGCAGTACTTC. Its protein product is CTSSFGTGVYEQYF.

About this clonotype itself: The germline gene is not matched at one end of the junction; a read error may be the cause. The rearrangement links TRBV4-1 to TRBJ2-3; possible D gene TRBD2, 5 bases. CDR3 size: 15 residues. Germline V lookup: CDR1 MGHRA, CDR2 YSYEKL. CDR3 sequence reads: CASSQVMDFTATQYF. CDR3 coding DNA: TGCGCCAGCAGCCAAGTGATGGACTTCACAGCTACGCAGTATTTT.

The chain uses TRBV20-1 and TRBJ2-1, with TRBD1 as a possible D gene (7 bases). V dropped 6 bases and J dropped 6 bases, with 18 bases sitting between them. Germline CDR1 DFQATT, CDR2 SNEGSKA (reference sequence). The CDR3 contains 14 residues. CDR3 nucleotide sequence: TGCAGTGCCCAGGGGGGACAGAGGTGCAATGAGCAGTTCTTC. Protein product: CSAQGGQRCNEQFF.

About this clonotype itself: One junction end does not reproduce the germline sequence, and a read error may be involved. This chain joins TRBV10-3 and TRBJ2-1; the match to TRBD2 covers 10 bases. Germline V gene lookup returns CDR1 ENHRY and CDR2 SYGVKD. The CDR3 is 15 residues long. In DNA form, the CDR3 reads TGTGCCTTCAGTGAGGGGACTAGCGCATACAATGAGCAGTTCTTC. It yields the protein CAFSEGTSAYNEQFF.